This TCR beta chain was documented in a study of T cell responses to AZD1222 COVID-19 vaccine. Germline assignment: CDR1 SGHNT and CDR2 YYREEE (reference sequence). CDR3 length: 15 amino acids. V gave up 4 bases and J gave up 2 bases; unmatched junction bases: 8. Whole-study results and caveats: Most donors were white British, females outnumbered males, and clonal diversity was possibly underestimated. Repertoire samples came only from after the peak T cell response.

Pooled samples include second doses given at about 4 or 12 weeks. TCRdb's table, derived via immunoSEQ multiplex PCR, lists solely in-frame clones and lacks some. The sample yields around 150,000 clones, less than 95% seen once. As regards this clone: Its matching antigen is unknown.

This receptor was taken from an adult who received the AZD1222 COVID-19 vaccine. The chain links TRBV5-4 to TRBJ1-2; 7 bases fit TRBD1. The sequenced sample was peripheral blood, obtained 28 days after the second AZD1222 dose. The CDR3: CASSPDVGQNYGYTF. As DNA, the CDR3 is TGTGCCAGCAGCCCGGACGTGGGACAGAACTATGGCTACACCTTC.